The next 31 T cell receptor beta chains were all read from a single sample in a study of identical twins. TCRdb recomputed calls from the 5' RACE reads with MiXCR, one row per CDR3 protein. The sample shows just over 500,000 distinct CDR3 sequences, 22% of them seen only once. These data are also associated with another study on T cells expressing NK-cell markers.

Source material: CD4+ T cells sorted from blood. The receptors stem from a woman in her late teens or twenties in good health.

This clonotype was detected only a few times. This sequence joins TRBV7-9 and TRBJ1-6; the match to TRBD1 covers 8 bases. The CDR3 is 15 residues long. Germline V gene data show CDR1 as SEHNR and CDR2 as FQNEAQ (reference sequence). V was pared by 5 bases and J by 7 bases, with 7 bases of the junction left unmatched. DNA of the CDR3: TGTGCCAGCAGCGCACAGGGGGGGAGGAATTCACCCCTCCACTTT. It yields the protein CASSAQGGRNSPLHF. Full variable domain (outside the CDR3, taken from reference TRBV7-9 and TRBJ1-6): DTGVSQNPRHKITKRGQNVTFRCDPISEHNRLYWYRQTLGQGPEFLTYFQNEAQLEKSRLLSDRFSAERPKGSFSTLEIQRTEQGDSAMYLCASSAQGGRNSPLHFGNGTRLTVT.

The chain uses TRBV5-4 and TRBJ2-1, with 10 bases identical to TRBD2. This CDR3 region has 21 residues. V was clipped by 0 bases and J by 0 bases; unmatched bases: 15. Germline values: CDR1 SGHNT, CDR2 YYREEE (reference sequence). CDR3 sequence: CASSLALLAGNLQSSYNEQFF. The CDR3 region has the DNA TGTGCCAGCAGCTTGGCCTTACTAGCGGGGAACCTCCAGAGCTCCTACAATGAGCAGTTCTTC.

The chain combines TRBV7-9 with TRBJ2-1; D remains ambiguous. V shed 4 bases and J shed 15 bases, with 10 bases lying between them. The CDR3 has 10 amino acids. Germline loops: CDR1 SEHNR, CDR2 FQNEAQ (reference sequence). CDR3 residues: CASSSTEPFF. The CDR3 DNA follows: TGTGCCAGCAGCTCCACGGAACCGTTCTTC.

This clonotype was counted a few times. The J gene is TRBJ2-2, the V gene TRBV18; 7 bases fit TRBD1. The CDR3 has 16 amino acids. CDR1 and CDR2 from the germline V gene are KGHSH and LQKENI. After removal of 6 bases from V and 2 bases from J, the junction contained 9 bases not matched to a gene. This CDR3 is CASSDMGTVNTGELFF. The CDR3 DNA follows: TGTGCCAGCTCCGACATGGGGACAGTTAACACCGGGGAGCTGTTTTTT.

This sequence joins TRBV5-1 and TRBJ1-1; 7 positions agree with TRBD1. Germline V CDR1 and CDR2: SGHRS, YFSETQ. Trimming removed 0 bases from V and 7 bases from J; junction bases left unmatched: 6. CDR3 length: 14 residues. The CDR3 bases are TGCGCCAGCAGCTTGGGACAGGGAGTAGGTGAAGCTTTCTTT. It codes for CASSLGQGVGEAFF.

The chain is built from TRBV10-1 and TRBJ1-1; tentative D call: TRBD1 (5 bases). This CDR3 has 14 amino acids. The V and J ends lost 4 bases and 11 bases respectively, with 20 bases between them. CDR1 WNHNN and CDR2 SYGVQD come from the germline V gene (reference sequence). CDR3 coding DNA: TGCGCCAGCAGTGCCCAAAGGGCAGGGTTATTGGCTTTCTTT. It is translated as CASSAQRAGLLAFF.

The chain couples TRBV6-2 or TRBV6-3 to TRBJ2-7; D perhaps matches TRBD1 (6 bases). Germline V gene lookup returns CDR1 MNHEY and CDR2 SVGEGT. The CDR3 extends over 16 amino acids. V dropped 0 bases and J dropped 3 bases, with 15 bases sitting between them. The CDR3 is CASSYSLGRDNYEQYF. CDR3 bases: TGTGCCAGCAGTTACTCCCTGGGTAGGGACAACTACGAGCAGTACTTC.

The V and J genes are TRBV7-2 and TRBJ2-1; no firm D call. CDR1 is SGHTA and CDR2 is FQGNSA in the germline V gene. This CDR3 spans 16 amino acids. Between the trimmed V and J ends, which lost 1 base and 1 base, there was a span of 11 bases. CDR3 protein: CASSLEATTSYNEQFF. DNA for the CDR3: TGTGCCAGCAGCTTAGAGGCTACCACTTCCTACAATGAGCAGTTCTTC.

This chain connects TRBV6-6 to TRBJ2-5; D gene uncertain. The V and J ends lost 6 bases and 3 bases respectively, with 11 bases between them. The CDR3 runs 13 residues. Germline CDR1 reads MNHNY; CDR2 reads SVGAGI (reference sequence). The CDR3 nucleotides are TGTGCCAGCAGCAACCAAAACGAAGAGACCCAGTACTTC. Its protein product is CASSNQNEETQYF.

This clonotype was counted only a few times. The rearrangement links TRBV2 to TRBJ2-5; D perhaps matches TRBD1 (6 bases). Trimming stripped 6 bases from V and 4 bases from J, with 15 bases between. Per germline, CDR1 SNHLY and CDR2 FYNNEI. The CDR3 contains 14 residues. The CDR3 DNA is TGTGCCAGCAGGGCGAACAGGGTTGTAGAGACCCAGTACTTC. It specifies CASRANRVVETQYF.

This chain uses TRBV6-2 or TRBV6-3 with TRBJ2-3; D is perhaps TRBD2 (6 bases). The CDR3 runs to 15 residues. V gave up 2 bases and J gave up 2 bases, with 11 bases separating them. Germline CDR1 and CDR2: MNHEY and SVGEGT. The CDR3 DNA sequence: TGTGCCAGCAGTTACCGGGCGGGACTCACAGATACGCAGTATTTT. Amino acid sequence: CASSYRAGLTDTQYF.

This clonotype was recorded many times. V usage is TRBV12-3 or TRBV12-4 and J usage is TRBJ2-7; 8 bases align to TRBD1. V lost 7 bases to trimming and J lost 2 bases; unmatched junction nucleotides: 7. This CDR3 is 14 amino acids long. The CDR3 protein is CASTLETGAYEQYF. CDR3 sequence (DNA): TGTGCCAGCACTCTGGAGACAGGGGCCTACGAGCAGTACTTC.

This chain joins TRBV13 and TRBJ2-7; D gene uncertain. V gave up 3 bases and J gave up 4 bases, with 13 bases separating them. CDR3 length equals 14 residues. CDR1 PRHDT and CDR2 FYEKMQ come from the germline V gene (reference sequence). CDR3 residues: CASSLQGLFYEQYF. The CDR3, as DNA: TGTGCCAGCAGCTTGCAAGGGCTTTTTTACGAGCAGTACTTC.

In its sample, this clonotype was seen many times. The chain carries TRBV12-3 or TRBV12-4 and TRBJ2-7, with D unresolved. V shed 3 bases and J shed 5 bases, with 14 bases lying between them. The CDR3 consists of 14 residues. The CDR3 sequence: CASSLGLLRDEQYF. CDR3 DNA: TGTGCCAGCAGTTTGGGTCTCCTCCGGGACGAGCAGTACTTC.

The J gene is TRBJ2-1, the V gene TRBV3-1; possibly TRBD1 or TRBD2 for D (6 bases each). Trimming took off 3 bases at V and 3 bases at J, with 12 bases between the two ends. Germline assignment: CDR1 LGHDT and CDR2 YNNKEL (reference sequence). This CDR3 spans 15 amino acids. CDR3 protein: CASSQVGGNYNEQFF. The CDR3, as DNA: TGTGCCAGCAGCCAGGTGGGGGGCAACTACAATGAGCAGTTCTTC.

The genes are TRBV5-1 and TRBJ2-1, with 15 bases matching TRBD2. The CDR3 has 16 residues. Trimming removed 4 bases from V and 9 bases from J; junction bases left unmatched: 8. The V gene's germline CDR1 is SGHRS and CDR2 YFSETQ. The CDR3 sequence is CASSTRTSGRAFEQFF. The DNA for the CDR3 is TGCGCCAGCAGCACGCGGACTAGCGGGAGGGCGTTTGAGCAGTTCTTC.

The table lists this clonotype with a few counts. The CDR3 DNA follows: TGCGCCAGCAGCGGAGGGGGCCATGAGCAGTTCTTC. Translation: CASSGGGHEQFF. The chain couples TRBV5-1 to TRBJ2-1, with a tentative D call TRBD1 (7 bases). Germline V gives CDR1 SGHRS, CDR2 YFSETQ. Trimming stripped 4 bases from V and 8 bases from J, with 10 bases between. CDR3 length equals 12 residues.

This chain connects TRBV29-1 to TRBJ2-1; D gene unclear. CDR3 length equals 14 residues. The V end lost 5 bases, the J end lost 0 bases, and 11 bases lay between the germline ends. Germline assignment: CDR1 SQVTM and CDR2 ANQGSEA. The CDR3 DNA follows: TGCAGCGTTTCCCTGTGGGGCTCCTACAATGAGCAGTTCTTC. Its translation is CSVSLWGSYNEQFF.

V usage is TRBV9 and J usage is TRBJ1-2, with D uncertain. CDR1 SGDLS and CDR2 YYNGEE come from the germline V gene. V lost 3 bases to trimming and J lost 5 bases, with 14 bases between them. The CDR3 length is 14 residues. The CDR3 is CASSALGVAYGYTF. The CDR3 nucleotides read TGTGCCAGCAGCGCCTTGGGAGTTGCTTATGGCTACACCTTC. Based on the CDR3 plus reference TRBV9 and TRBJ1-2, the full variable domain is DSGVTQTPKHLITATGQRVTLRCSPRSGDLSVYWYQQSLDQGLQFLIQYYNGEERAKGNILERFSAQQFPDLHSELNLSSLELGDSALYFCASSALGVAYGYTFGSGTRLTVV.

At least ten counts were recorded for this clonotype. This rearrangement joins TRBV24-1 to TRBJ1-2; 7 nucleotides line up with TRBD1. V was clipped by 3 bases and J by 2 bases; unmatched bases: 8. Per the germline V gene, CDR1 is KGHDR and CDR2 is SFDVKD. The CDR3 length is 16 residues. The chain's CDR3 is CATSDTSGGKNYGYTF. The CDR3 bases are TGTGCCACCAGTGATACCTCAGGGGGGAAGAACTATGGCTACACCTTC.

This clonotype was counted only a few times. The CDR3 DNA reads TGTGCCTGGAGGGACGACAGAAGCTACGAGCAGTACTTC. Protein product: CAWRDDRSYEQYF. The gene calls are TRBV30 and TRBJ2-7, with D possibly being TRBD1 (5 bases). V was cut by 3 bases and J by 3 bases, with 12 bases left in between. The CDR3 loop spans 13 amino acids. Germline V gene data show CDR1 as GTSNPN and CDR2 as SVGIG (reference sequence).

This rearrangement joins TRBV20-1 to TRBJ1-1; D not resolved. CDR3 length: 12 amino acids. Trimming took 2 bases from V and 0 from J, leaving 4 bases between them. Per germline, CDR1 DFQATT and CDR2 SNEGSKA (reference sequence). The DNA for the CDR3 is TGCAGTGCTAGATTAATGAACACTGAAGCTTTCTTT. Amino acid sequence: CSARLMNTEAFF.

The rearrangement joins TRBV20-1 to TRBJ1-1; D gene ambiguous. Germline CDR1 DFQATT, CDR2 SNEGSKA (reference sequence). V lost 7 bases and J lost 0, with 12 bases in between. The CDR3 sequence is 13 residues long. The CDR3, as DNA: TGCAGTGGCACAGCGAGAATGAACACTGAAGCTTTCTTT. Amino acids: CSGTARMNTEAFF.

In this sample, this clonotype turned up a few times. V and J are TRBV5-1 and TRBJ2-1; D is uncertain. Trimming cost V 0 bases and J 10 bases, with 8 bases left between them. This CDR3 has 12 amino acids. Germline V gives CDR1 SGHRS, CDR2 YFSETQ. CDR3 bases: TGCGCCAGCAGCTTGGAGTTCGGGGAGCAGTTCTTC. Its protein product is CASSLEFGEQFF.

The chain recombines TRBV11-2 with TRBJ2-2; possible D gene TRBD2, 5 bases. V dropped 5 bases and J dropped 3 bases, with 16 bases sitting between them. The germline gives CDR1 SGHAT, CDR2 FQNNGV. CDR3 size: 16 residues. CDR3 residues: CASSIGGRRYTGELFF. The CDR3 nucleotides are TGTGCCAGCAGCATCGGCGGGCGGCGGTACACCGGGGAGCTGTTTTTT.

As DNA, the CDR3 is TGTGCCAGCAGTCCCAGGACAGGGAATGGAAACACCATATATTTT. This gives the protein CASSPRTGNGNTIYF. The rearrangement links TRBV12-3 or TRBV12-4 to TRBJ1-3; 8 bases are a match to TRBD1. This CDR3 is built from 15 residues. The V and J ends lost 5 bases and 3 bases, in that order; junction bases with no gene match: 6.

The chain recombines TRBV6-1 with TRBJ1-2; perhaps TRBD1 as D (6 bases). Germline V gives CDR1 MNHNS, CDR2 SASEGT. The CDR3 runs to 15 residues. Trimming stripped 6 bases from V and 5 bases from J, with 19 bases between. DNA for the CDR3: TGTGCCAGCAGGGCCGGGACAACCTCCGGGTATGGCTACACCTTC. This translates into CASRAGTTSGYGYTF.

The table lists this clonotype with a few counts. The CDR3 DNA is TGTGCCATCAGTGTCACTAACAGGGGTAATTCACCCCTCCACTTT. Its protein product is CAISVTNRGNSPLHF. V is TRBV10-3 and J is TRBJ1-6; 7 bases line up with TRBD1. With 4 bases clipped from V and 6 bases from J, the junction kept 6 bases outside the gene matches. The CDR3 is 15 residues long. Germline CDR1 is ENHRY and CDR2 is SYGVKD.

The table lists this clonotype with many counts. The chain links TRBV29-1 to TRBJ2-7; no definite D call. V shed 6 bases and J shed 0 bases, with 9 bases lying between them. In germline, CDR1 is SQVTM, CDR2 ANQGSEA. The CDR3 is 12 amino acids. CDR3 DNA sequence: TGCAGCGTGACGGGCAACTCCTACGAGCAGTACTTC. Translated, it gives CSVTGNSYEQYF.

This clonotype has just a few counts. V gene TRBV20-1 combines with J gene TRBJ2-1; 10 nucleotides agree with TRBD2. The germline gives CDR1 DFQATT, CDR2 SNEGSKA (reference sequence). The CDR3 contains 15 residues. J lost 9 bases, V lost 3 bases, and 11 bases had no gene match. In DNA, the CDR3 is TGCAGTGCTAGCCACTCCAGCGGGGGGGCCCGTGAGCAGTTCTTC. As protein: CSASHSSGGAREQFF.

The chain is built from TRBV20-1 and TRBJ2-3, with D perhaps TRBD2 (6 bases). CDR3 size: 13 residues. Germline V lookup: CDR1 DFQATT, CDR2 SNEGSKA (reference sequence). The V and J ends lost 6 bases and 3 bases respectively, with 13 bases between them. The DNA of the CDR3 is TGCAGTGCACCGGGGGATCCGACAGATACGCAGTATTTT. The encoded protein is CSAPGDPTDTQYF.